The 6 T cell receptor beta chains in this list originate from one sample, sequenced in a study of long-term antiretroviral therapy in people with HIV. Researchers report immunoSEQ v3.0 was run at survey level. Sequencing was performed with immunoSEQ multiplex PCR; in TCRdb, only in-frame clones are kept and a portion is missing. The sample lists 20,000 to 25,000 clones; about 82% were seen once. Source: unsorted PBMCs, taken 1.3 years after starting antiretroviral therapy. The receptors derive from a man aged 55 to 70 with HIV.

The chain carries TRBV18 and TRBJ1-3, with D unresolved. CDR3 size: 14 residues. V lost 6 bases and J lost 0, with 9 bases in between. Germline CDR1 KGHSH, CDR2 LQKENI. The CDR3 here is CASSQLNSGNTIYF. The CDR3 coding sequence is TGTGCCAGCTCCCAGTTAAACTCTGGAAACACCATATATTTT. Combining the CDR3 with reference TRBV18 and TRBJ1-3 gives the whole variable domain NAGVMQNPRHLVRRRGQEARLRCSPMKGHSHVYWYRQLPEEGLKFMVYLQKENIIDESGMPKERFSAEFPKEGPSILRIQQVVRGDSAAYFCASSQLNSGNTIYFGEGSWLTVV.

The chain joins TRBV5-4 to TRBJ1-5; tentative D call: TRBD1 (5 bases). Germline V CDR1 and CDR2: SGHNT, YYREEE (reference sequence). Trimming pared 1 base from V and 7 bases from J, leaving 12 bases between. The CDR3 is 14 residues long. Here the CDR3 reads CASSLQGDGQPQHF. CDR3 coding DNA: TGTGCCAGCAGCTTGCAGGGTGACGGCCAGCCCCAGCATTTT.

This CDR3 reads CASSIRTENNSPLHF. CDR3 nucleotide sequence: TGTGCCAGTAGTATCCGGACGGAAAATAATTCACCCCTCCACTTT. The rearrangement joins TRBV19 to TRBJ1-6; D is undetermined. Trimming took 3 bases from V and 5 from J, leaving 11 bases between them. Germline V gene data show CDR1 as LNHDA and CDR2 as SQIVND (reference sequence). The CDR3 contains 15 residues.

A few counts support this clone. The chain uses TRBV7-8 and TRBJ2-7; D gene uncertain. CDR1 is SGHVS and CDR2 is FQNEAQ in the germline V gene. This CDR3 is 12 amino acids long. V was pared by 0 bases and J by 3 bases, with 3 bases between. Here the CDR3 reads CASSLARYEQYF. CDR3 nucleotides: TGTGCCAGCAGCTTAGCCCGCTACGAGCAGTACTTC.

This chain links TRBV27 with TRBJ2-1; D remains unclear. Germline values: CDR1 MNHEY, CDR2 SMNVEV (reference sequence). Trimming removed 2 bases at V and 2 bases at J, with 10 bases between. The CDR3 runs to 15 residues. CDR3 in DNA: TGTGCCAGCAGTTTACAGCTATCTACCTACAATGAGCAGTTCTTC. This gives the protein CASSLQLSTYNEQFF.

The chain combines TRBV7-9 with TRBJ1-3; maybe TRBD1 (6 bases). Trimming cost V 6 bases and J 0 bases, with 15 bases left between them. The CDR3 contains 16 residues. Germline loops: CDR1 SEHNR, CDR2 FQNEAQ (reference sequence). The CDR3, as DNA: TGTGCCAGCAGTGAGAGGGGACAAATCTCTGGAAACACCATATATTTT. Encoded protein: CASSERGQISGNTIYF.